The 21 T cell receptor beta chains reported below all come from one sample, sequenced in a study of shared clonotypes between healthy human individuals. The method was immunoSEQ multiplex PCR; TCRdb's version includes in-frame clones alone and lacks a portion of them. In the table there are just over 95,000 clones, 67% of which are singletons. The source material was memory CD8+ T cells sorted from blood. As to subset: CD45RO+ cells pooled with CCR7-negative TemRA cells. The receptors here all came from a man aged 30-40 years in good health.

This clone was counted a single time. The chain combines TRBV5-1 with TRBJ2-7; D remains ambiguous. The ends were cut back, 0 bases at V and 1 base at J, with 5 bases in the middle. This CDR3 is built from 13 residues. Germline-derived CDR1 and CDR2 are SGHRS and YFSETQ. CDR3 in amino acids: CASSLAGSYEQYF. The CDR3 bases are TGCGCCAGCAGCTTGGCCGGATCCTACGAGCAGTACTTC.

The genes are TRBV6-1 and TRBJ2-7, with 10 bases that match TRBD2. The CDR3 contains 15 residues. J was trimmed by 5 bases and V by 1 base; bases with no gene match: 5. Germline-derived CDR1 and CDR2 are MNHNS and SASEGT. The CDR3 DNA sequence: TGTGCCAGCAGTGAAGTGGCTAGCGGGAGTCACGAGCAGTACTTC. Amino acids: CASSEVASGSHEQYF.

The chain is built from TRBV12-5 and TRBJ2-7; the D is unclear. The CDR3 is 11 residues long. V was pared by 7 bases and J by 2 bases, with 6 bases between. Germline V CDR1 and CDR2: LGHNT, FRNRAP. DNA of the CDR3: TGTGCTAGTGCCTCCACCTACGAGCAGTACTTC. Translating it yields CASASTYEQYF.

The J gene is TRBJ2-1, the V gene TRBV15; 9 bases agree with TRBD2. Losses at the gene ends were 6 bases for V and 7 bases for J; bases not matched to a gene: 10. CDR3 length: 15 amino acids. CDR1 LNHNV and CDR2 YYDKDF come from the germline V gene (reference sequence). CDR3 region: CATRAGTSRLNEQFF. Written as DNA, the CDR3 is TGTGCCACCAGGGCCGGGACTAGCCGCCTAAATGAGCAGTTCTTC.

The sample holds many counts of this clone. The chain combines TRBV7-9 with TRBJ2-7; D might be TRBD1 or TRBD2, each matching 5 bases. Trimming removed 6 bases from V and 7 bases from J, with 19 bases in between. The CDR3 is 14 residues long. Germline CDR1 reads SEHNR; CDR2 reads FQNEAQ (reference sequence). CDR3 DNA: TGTGCCAGCAGTTCCTTAGGGGTCACGGGGGAGCAGTACTTC. It specifies CASSSLGVTGEQYF.

This clone came up a few times. The chain employs TRBV18 and TRBJ2-3; tentatively, D is TRBD1 (6 bases). Trimming shortened V by 3 bases and J by 0 bases, and 19 bases separated the two germline ends. Per the germline V gene, CDR1 is KGHSH and CDR2 is LQKENI. There are 18 residues in the CDR3. CDR3 region: CASSPRGLTDTSTDTQYF. CDR3 nucleotides: TGTGCCAGCTCACCCAGGGGTTTGACAGACACTAGCACAGATACGCAGTATTTT.

In this sample, this clone turned up many times. V usage is TRBV28 and J usage is TRBJ2-7; D gene unclear. CDR1 and CDR2 (germline): MDHEN, SYDVKM. This CDR3 spans 11 amino acids. Trimming removed 6 bases from V and 3 bases from J, with 6 bases in between. The CDR3 region has the DNA TGTGCCAGCAGCAACTACTACGAGCAGTACTTC. Its translation is CASSNYYEQYF.

Many counts were recorded for this clone. The chain recombines TRBV7-9 with TRBJ2-3; 9 bases align to TRBD2. Losses at the gene ends were 5 bases for V and 2 bases for J; bases not matched to a gene: 8. This CDR3 has 16 amino acids. From germline, CDR1 is SEHNR and CDR2 FQNEAQ (reference sequence). The DNA of the CDR3 is TGTGCCAGCAGCCAGGGGTCTAGCGGGGCCACAGATACGCAGTATTTT. This translates into CASSQGSSGATDTQYF.

The chain joins TRBV6-5 to TRBJ1-2, with D possibly TRBD1 on 6 matching bases. V was clipped by 5 bases and J by 7 bases, with 11 bases between them. The CDR3 is made up of 12 amino acids. CDR1 MNHEY and CDR2 SVGAGI come from the germline V gene. CDR3 nucleotides: TGTGCCAGCAGTACAGACAGGCTTGGCTACACCTTC. Its protein is CASSTDRLGYTF.

A note on this clone: The same CDR3 arises from other DNA sequences in this sample as well. This sequence joins TRBV28 and TRBJ2-7; no clear D gene. The V gene lost 3 bases and the J gene lost 3 bases, with 6 bases spanning the gap. The germline V gene encodes CDR1 MDHEN and CDR2 SYDVKM. CDR3 size: 12 residues. DNA of the CDR3: TGTGCCAGCAGTTTTTCGGACTACGAGCAGTACTTC. It codes for CASSFSDYEQYF.

The chain employs TRBV7-9 and TRBJ2-7, with 10 nucleotides matching TRBD2. Germline V lookup: CDR1 SEHNR, CDR2 FQNEAQ (reference sequence). The J segment lost 3 bases and the V segment lost 5 bases, leaving 10 bases of the junction unmatched. CDR3 length equals 16 residues. The CDR3 loop is CASSPPGLAGVYEQYF. The CDR3 DNA is TGTGCCAGCAGCCCCCCCGGGCTAGCGGGAGTCTACGAGCAGTACTTC.

This clone was recorded a few times. The rearrangement links TRBV9 to TRBJ2-7; unclear D gene. Germline V gives CDR1 SGDLS, CDR2 YYNGEE. The V and J ends lost 0 bases and 2 bases respectively, with 9 bases between them. The CDR3 consists of 14 residues. The CDR3 sequence: CASSVDLSPYEQYF. The CDR3 nucleotides are TGTGCCAGCAGCGTAGACCTTTCTCCCTACGAGCAGTACTTC. The whole variable domain, filled in from reference TRBV9 and TRBJ2-7, reads DSGVTQTPKHLITATGQRVTLRCSPRSGDLSVYWYQQSLDQGLQFLIQYYNGEERAKGNILERFSAQQFPDLHSELNLSSLELGDSALYFCASSVDLSPYEQYFGPGTRLTVT.

This chain uses TRBV4-2 with TRBJ2-3; 8 bases are a match to TRBD2. The CDR3 consists of 16 residues. V lost 0 bases to trimming and J lost 3 bases; unmatched junction nucleotides: 5. Germline CDR1 and CDR2: LGHNA and YNFKEQ. CDR3: CASSQEEASGTDTQYF. In DNA form, the CDR3 reads TGTGCCAGCAGCCAAGAAGAAGCTAGCGGGACAGATACGCAGTATTTT.

This clone was found a few times. The chain uses TRBV27 and TRBJ2-1, with D unresolved. The CDR3 sequence is 16 residues long. V was clipped by 1 base and J by 0 bases, with 10 bases between them. Germline loops: CDR1 MNHEY, CDR2 SMNVEV (reference sequence). The CDR3 DNA sequence: TGTGCCAGCAGTTTATATACGGATAGCTCCTACAATGAGCAGTTCTTC. Protein: CASSLYTDSSYNEQFF.

This clone came up once. No DNA is shown, since the ends of the CDR3 on it are uncertain; the CDR3 is the one TCRdb lists. The chain uses TRBV4-2 and TRBJ1-1. The CDR3 has 13 amino acids, counting both end residues. The germline V gene encodes CDR1 LGHNA and CDR2 YNFKEQ. The CDR3 is CASSFGPGVAAFF.

This clone was detected once. This CDR3 is also generated by other DNA sequences in the sample. This rearrangement joins TRBV5-1 to TRBJ1-4; D is uncertain. Between the trimmed V and J ends, which lost 0 bases and 3 bases, there was a span of 6 bases. The CDR3 is 14 amino acids. The germline CDR1 and CDR2 sequences are SGHRS and YFSETQ. CDR3 sequence: CASSLGVSNEKLFF. The CDR3, as DNA: TGCGCCAGCAGCTTGGGGGTCTCTAATGAAAAACTGTTTTTT. The full variable domain, completed using reference TRBV5-1 and TRBJ1-4, is KAGVTQTPRYLIKTRGQQVTLSCSPISGHRSVSWYQQTPGQGLQFLFEYFSETQRNKGNFPGRFSGRQFSNSRSEMNVSTLELGDSALYLCASSLGVSNEKLFFGSGTQLSVL.

The V gene is TRBV15, the J gene TRBJ2-1; D may match TRBD1 or TRBD2 (5 bases each). Looked up from germline, CDR1 is LNHNV and CDR2 is YYDKDF (reference sequence). This CDR3 contains 16 residues. V was cut by 1 base and J by 2 bases, with 12 bases left in between. CDR3: CATSRGGLMAYNEQFF. CDR3 nucleotide sequence: TGTGCCACCAGCAGAGGGGGGTTGATGGCCTACAATGAGCAGTTCTTC. The entire variable domain, with the rest obtained from reference TRBV15 and TRBJ2-1, is as follows: DAMVIQNPRYQVTQFGKPVTLSCSQTLNHNVMYWYQQKSSQAPKLLFHYYDKDFNNEADTPDNFQSRRPNTSFCFLDIRSPGLGDTAMYLCATSRGGLMAYNEQFFGPGTRLTVL.

CDR3 coding DNA: TGTGCCAGCAGCTTAGGTTGGGGGCTTGGCGGGAGTACCCACAATGAGCAGTTCTTC. As protein: CASSLGWGLGGSTHNEQFF. The chain joins TRBV7-9 to TRBJ2-1, with a weak D call TRBD2 (7 bases). V was pared by 1 base and J by 5 bases, with 24 bases between. In germline, CDR1 is SEHNR, CDR2 FQNEAQ (reference sequence). This CDR3 comprises 19 residues.

The J gene is TRBJ2-5, the V gene TRBV28; D might be TRBD1 (5 bases). Between the trimmed V and J ends, which lost 2 bases and 2 bases, there was a span of 12 bases. In germline, CDR1 is MDHEN, CDR2 SYDVKM. This CDR3 contains 15 residues. In DNA, the CDR3 is TGTGCCAGCAGTTTAGTCCGGGCAGGGCAAGAGACCCAGTACTTC. Its protein is CASSLVRAGQETQYF.

V gene TRBV2 combines with J gene TRBJ2-1; D remains ambiguous. CDR1 SNHLY and CDR2 FYNNEI come from the germline V gene. This CDR3 is built from 14 residues. V lost 2 bases and J 7 bases, leaving 12 bases between the germline ends. CDR3 in DNA: TGTGCCAGCAGTGAACCTAGTCTTTTGAATGAGCAGTTCTTC. This translates into CASSEPSLLNEQFF.

In this sample, this clone turned up once. The chain is built from TRBV14 and TRBJ2-1; tentatively, D is TRBD2 (5 bases). The CDR3 runs 19 residues. From germline, CDR1 is SGHDN and CDR2 FVKESK. Trimming removed 0 bases from V and 0 bases from J, with 18 bases in between. The CDR3 coding sequence is TGTGCCAGCAGCCAAGATCGGAGGCTAGCTTCGAGCTCCTACAATGAGCAGTTCTTC. This encodes CASSQDRRLASSSYNEQFF.